This entry is about one T cell receptor (beta chain). This sample is part of a study of blood T cell repertoires in COVID-19. Per the original data handling: By means of reference gene primer amplification, nucleated cell counts were estimated. The repertoire was sequenced with immunoSEQ multiplex PCR; TCRdb's copy has only in-frame clones and lacks some. The D gene and trimming were derived from the DNA, and the V and J assignments and clone size from that table. The table lists roughly 200,000 clones, 75% to 90% of them singletons. The V segment lost 3 bases and the J segment 0 bases; nucleotides outside the gene matches: 4. The CDR3 sequence is 16 residues long. Germline-derived CDR1 and CDR2 are SGDLS and YYNGEE.

The source material was peripheral blood. V gene TRBV9 combines with J gene TRBJ2-5; 11 nucleotides line up with TRBD2. The origin of this receptor is a man aged 35-49 years with acute or convalescent COVID-19. The CDR3 region is CASSAASGGYQETQYF. CDR3 coding DNA: TGTGCCAGCAGCGCGGCTAGCGGGGGGTACCAAGAGACCCAGTACTTC.